What follows are 3 T cell receptor beta chains derived from one specimen sequenced in a study of T cells after yellow fever vaccination (dated by TCRdb to the late 2010s). Read against the paper, the sample's treatment or condition label means: live attenuated yellow fever vaccine strain. Receptor amplification or capture employed 5' RACE. The instrument was an Illumina HiSeq 2500. Using fastp trimming at Q25 and MiXCR clonotype assembly, TCRdb reanalyzed the public sequencing data and kept in-frame beta chains. A single entry per CDR3 protein holds the most common genes and DNA from its merged rows. A total of 300,000 or so distinct CDR3 sequences appear in this sample, around 8.1% of them only once. Clones ranked in the top ten supply 15% to 20% of the sample. The starting material was PBMCs, obtained roughly 46 days after the first yellow fever vaccination. The receptor source for this set is a man younger than 35 who received the YFV17D yellow fever vaccine.

The sample holds many counts of this clonotype. The chain carries TRBV5-1 and TRBJ1-1; D remains ambiguous. Germline V gene data show CDR1 as SGHRS and CDR2 as YFSETQ. The CDR3 is 13 amino acids. Trimming removed 0 bases at V and 1 base at J, with 4 bases between. CDR3 coding DNA: TGCGCCAGCAGCTTGGAAGGGAACACTGAAGCTTTCTTT. It encodes CASSLEGNTEAFF.

Only a few counts were recorded for this clonotype. The chain couples TRBV6-2 or TRBV6-3 to TRBJ1-1; 8 nucleotides align to TRBD1. Germline V CDR1 and CDR2: MNHEY, SVGEGT. This CDR3 has 14 amino acids. V gave up 3 bases and J gave up 11 bases; unmatched junction bases: 11. The CDR3 sequence: CASSYGTGWSVAFF. The CDR3 DNA reads TGTGCCAGCAGTTATGGGACAGGATGGTCGGTGGCTTTCTTT.

This chain uses TRBV20-1 with TRBJ2-6; possibly TRBD1 for D (6 bases). The CDR3 covers 17 residues. V lost 6 bases and J 1 base, leaving 19 bases between the germline ends. The germline CDR1 and CDR2 sequences are DFQATT and SNEGSKA (reference sequence). The CDR3 sequence is CSAWTDSVSSGANVLTF. The CDR3 DNA reads as TGCAGTGCCTGGACAGACAGTGTATCTTCTGGGGCCAACGTCCTGACTTTC.